Each of the 17 T cell receptor beta chains below was sequenced from the same sample in a study of molecular identifiers for immune sequencing clone quantification. TCRdb passed the PCR reads through MiXCR, listing each CDR3 protein once. The sample lists about 640,000 distinct CDR3 sequences, roughly 21% seen once, with around 0.9% in the top ten. Material: naive CD8+ T cells from blood, with Jurkat cell RNA spiked in. Noted subset: FACS-sorted CD8+CD4-CCR7+CD45RA+ naive T cells. The receptors were sampled from a human donor in good health. Some libraries in this study had Jurkat cell RNA spiked in.

The rearrangement joins TRBV27 to TRBJ2-7; 9 positions match TRBD1. Unmatched junction bases numbered 5, after V lost 5 bases and J lost 6 bases. Germline assignment: CDR1 MNHEY and CDR2 SMNVEV (reference sequence). The CDR3 consists of 13 residues. The CDR3 sequence is CASSPGQGPEQYF. The DNA of the CDR3 is TGTGCCAGCAGTCCAGGACAGGGGCCCGAGCAGTACTTC.

This clonotype showed up many times. The genes are TRBV5-1 and TRBJ2-5; D may be TRBD1 (7 bases). Germline assignment: CDR1 SGHRS and CDR2 YFSETQ. The CDR3 is 19 amino acids. Trimming took off 2 bases at V and 2 bases at J, with 25 bases between the two ends. As DNA, the CDR3 is TGCGCCAGCAGCTTTCCCCATGAATCCGCGGGACAGTTTCAAGAGACCCAGTACTTC. Translating gives CASSFPHESAGQFQETQYF.

This clonotype appeared a few times. The rearrangement uses TRBV27 and TRBJ2-7; D perhaps matches TRBD1 (5 bases). CDR1 MNHEY and CDR2 SMNVEV come from the germline V gene (reference sequence). Trimming left V 5 bases short and J 2 bases short, with 13 bases between. The CDR3 contains 14 residues. CDR3: CASSPTTVAYEQYF. The CDR3 DNA reads as TGTGCCAGCAGTCCCACGACAGTAGCCTACGAGCAGTACTTC.

This clonotype showed up many times. The CDR3 bases are TGTGCCAGCAGCTTAGTCCCAGGCCCTATCTCCTACGAGCAGTACTTC. This encodes CASSLVPGPISYEQYF. The rearrangement joins TRBV7-9 to TRBJ2-7; no definite D call. The germline V gene encodes CDR1 SEHNR and CDR2 FQNEAQ (reference sequence). V was clipped by 1 base and J by 0 bases, with 13 bases between them. The CDR3 is 16 amino acids. Filled out from reference TRBV7-9 and TRBJ2-7, the complete variable domain reads DTGVSQNPRHKITKRGQNVTFRCDPISEHNRLYWYRQTLGQGPEFLTYFQNEAQLEKSRLLSDRFSAERPKGSFSTLEIQRTEQGDSAMYLCASSLVPGPISYEQYFGPGTRLTVT.

The chain uses TRBV18 and TRBJ2-1, with 8 positions matching TRBD2. The CDR3 consists of 17 residues. J gave up 6 bases and V 10 bases, and 20 bases lay outside the gene matches. Germline assignment: CDR1 KGHSH and CDR2 LQKENI. The CDR3 DNA reads as TGTGCCACCCCTCCGATTTCAGCGGGGGACTCGGGCAATGAGCAGTTCTTC. Amino acid sequence: CATPPISAGDSGNEQFF.

This clonotype was seen many times. The rearrangement uses TRBV5-1 and TRBJ1-1; TRBD1 might be the D (5 bases). Trimming took off 2 bases at V and 10 bases at J, with 12 bases between the two ends. In germline, CDR1 is SGHRS, CDR2 YFSETQ. The CDR3 sequence is 12 residues long. CDR3 loop: CASSLEGAGAFF. The CDR3 bases are TGCGCCAGCAGCTTAGAAGGGGCCGGAGCTTTCTTT.

This clonotype was seen at least ten times. The V gene is TRBV14, the J gene TRBJ2-2; D gene ambiguous. This CDR3 is 13 amino acids long. V gave up 1 base and J gave up 6 bases, with 6 bases separating them. Germline-derived CDR1 and CDR2 are SGHDN and FVKESK. The CDR3 here is CASSQANAGELFF. The CDR3, as DNA: TGTGCCAGCAGCCAAGCTAATGCCGGGGAGCTGTTTTTT.

The sample holds a few counts of this clonotype. The chain employs TRBV30 and TRBJ2-1, with D maybe TRBD2 (6 bases). Trimming left V 2 bases short and J 4 bases short, with 12 bases between. The CDR3 extends over 14 amino acids. Germline values: CDR1 GTSNPN, CDR2 SVGIG (reference sequence). The CDR3, as DNA: TGTGCCTGGAGTCTAGCGTCGAGGTACAATGAGCAGTTCTTC. Its protein is CAWSLASRYNEQFF.

In regard to this clonotype: Possible read error: a much larger clone is one base away. The chain combines TRBV30 with TRBJ2-7; D gene uncertain. Germline assignment: CDR1 GTSNPN and CDR2 SVGIG (reference sequence). The CDR3 loop spans 10 amino acids. Written as DNA, the CDR3 is TGTGCCTGGAGTGCCTACGGGCAGTACTTC. Its translation: CAWSAYGQYF.

This clonotype was seen a few times. The chain's CDR3 is CASSLDVLGSYNEQFF. The CDR3 DNA sequence: TGTGCCAGCAGCTTAGATGTCCTCGGCTCCTACAATGAGCAGTTCTTC. J is TRBJ2-1 and V is TRBV11-3; no firm D call. Germline-derived CDR1 and CDR2 are SGHNT and YENEEA. V gave up 0 bases and J gave up 0 bases, with 9 bases separating them. The CDR3 consists of 16 residues.

The genes are TRBV4-1 and TRBJ2-7, with 8 bases lining up with TRBD2. Germline-derived CDR1 and CDR2 are MGHRA and YSYEKL. V lost 4 bases and J lost 4; bases outside the gene matches: 9. This CDR3 is built from 15 residues. This CDR3 is CASSPVAGGSYEQYF. The CDR3 bases are TGCGCCAGCAGCCCCGTTGCGGGGGGATCTTACGAGCAGTACTTC.

This clonotype was observed many times. The chain uses TRBV5-6 and TRBJ2-3, with unresolved D. Trimming left V 1 base short and J 0 bases short, with 9 bases between. The CDR3 is 15 amino acids. In germline, CDR1 is SGHDT, CDR2 YYEEEE. CDR3 sequence reads: CASSLLKSSTDTQYF. As DNA, the CDR3 is TGTGCCAGCAGCTTGTTGAAGTCTAGCACAGATACGCAGTATTTT.

This clonotype was detected only a few times. V is TRBV7-9 and J is TRBJ1-3; D is unclear. The ends were cut back, 4 bases at V and 7 bases at J, with 8 bases in the middle. Germline CDR1 is SEHNR and CDR2 is FQNEAQ (reference sequence). The CDR3 runs 12 residues. The CDR3 region has the DNA TGTGCCAGCAGCTATGACGGGAACACCATATATTTT. It is translated as CASSYDGNTIYF.

Note on this clonotype: The junction does not match germline at one end; this may be a read error. The chain has TRBV4-1 and TRBJ1-3, with D unresolved. The germline gives CDR1 MGHRA, CDR2 YSYEKL. This CDR3 has 16 amino acids. The CDR3, as DNA: TGCGCCAGCAGCCCCATTGGGCAGGACGCCCCCCACACCGTATATTTT. This encodes CASSPIGQDAPHTVYF.

This clonotype was observed at least ten times. The chain carries TRBV5-5 and TRBJ1-5, with 7 bases matching TRBD1. The CDR3 length is 17 residues. V lost 0 bases to trimming and J lost 2 bases; unmatched junction nucleotides: 8. Germline V gene lookup returns CDR1 SGHKS and CDR2 YYEKEE (reference sequence). This CDR3 reads CASSLAPPDRGNQPQHF. The CDR3 DNA reads TGTGCCAGCAGCTTGGCTCCCCCTGACAGGGGCAATCAGCCCCAGCATTTT.

This clonotype was recorded only once. A much larger clone sits a single nucleotide away, making a read error possible. The V call is TRBV29-1, the J call TRBJ2-7; the D gene is possibly TRBD2 (5 bases). Germline V gene sequence: CDR1 SQVTM, CDR2 ANQGSEA. The CDR3 is 14 residues long. In nucleotides, the CDR3 is TGCAGCGCTGAAGGGAAGGGAGAGGTAAACGAGCAGTACTTC. Translating it yields CSAEGKGEVNEQYF.

This CDR3 reads CASSPRDRGFAEAFF. The CDR3 coding sequence is TGTGCCAGCTCACCAAGGGACAGGGGTTTTGCTGAAGCTTTCTTT. The chain has TRBV18 and TRBJ1-1; 10 bases fit TRBD1. The CDR3 spans 15 residues. V dropped 2 bases and J dropped 6; count of bases not matched to a gene: 6. Germline values: CDR1 KGHSH, CDR2 LQKENI.